Presented here are 25 T cell receptor beta chains from one specimen sequenced in a study of CD8 T cells in Susac syndrome. With random hexamers, reverse transcription was performed on about 0.45 to 1 ug of RNA. TCRdb itself ran the immunoSEQ multiplex PCR reads through MiXCR, one entry per CDR3 protein. This table has a few hundred thousand distinct CDR3 sequences, about 93% appearing once. Specimen: CD4+ T cells from PBMCs. The receptors were sampled from a human donor with multiple sclerosis.

DNA for the CDR3: TGCAGTGCCCAAGGACCGTTCCCCCACGAGCAGTACTTC. This sequence encodes CSAQGPFPHEQYF. The gene calls are TRBV20-1 and TRBJ2-7, with D unclear. Germline V gene data show CDR1 as DFQATT and CDR2 as SNEGSKA (reference sequence). The CDR3 is made up of 13 amino acids. With 6 bases removed from V and 5 bases from J, the gap between germline ends came to 17 bases.

This sequence joins TRBV7-2 and TRBJ1-4; D might be TRBD1 (5 bases). The length of the CDR3 is 15 residues. V lost 0 bases and J lost 6, with 11 bases in between. The germline gives CDR1 SGHTA, CDR2 FQGNSA. As DNA, the CDR3 is TGTGCCAGCAGCTTAGCTTCGGGACCAGATGAAAAACTGTTTTTT. It encodes CASSLASGPDEKLFF.

The rearrangement joins TRBV5-8 to TRBJ2-1, with a tentative D call TRBD2 (6 bases). The CDR3 is 14 residues long. Germline CDR1 and CDR2: SGHTS and YDEGEE. Between the trimmed V and J ends, which lost 1 base and 9 bases, there was a span of 14 bases. The CDR3 sequence: CASSLMVRDGEQFF. DNA for the CDR3: TGTGCCAGCAGCTTGATGGTGCGGGACGGTGAGCAGTTCTTC.

The V call is TRBV29-1, the J call TRBJ2-5; D not resolved. Trimming removed 1 base from V and 4 bases from J, with 13 bases in between. This CDR3 has 14 amino acids. Per germline, CDR1 SQVTM and CDR2 ANQGSEA. The CDR3 reads CSVEAAGSGETQYF. The CDR3 DNA reads TGCAGCGTTGAAGCCGCCGGGTCCGGAGAGACCCAGTACTTC.

The rearrangement uses TRBV5-6 and TRBJ2-5, with 9 bases aligning to TRBD2. Per the germline V gene, CDR1 is SGHDT and CDR2 is YYEEEE. Trimming removed 2 bases from V and 6 bases from J; junction bases left unmatched: 8. There are 15 residues in the CDR3. The CDR3 region is CASSFISGRTQTQYF. The CDR3 nucleotides read TGTGCCAGCAGCTTTATAAGCGGGAGGACCCAGACCCAGTACTTC.

This clonotype appeared once. In DNA, the CDR3 is TGTGCCAGCAGCCCTTCCGGGGGCGGGAACTATGGCTACACCTTC. Translation gives CASSPSGGGNYGYTF. The chain uses TRBV7-2 and TRBJ1-2; tentative D call: TRBD1 (6 bases). This CDR3 region has 15 residues. Trimming shortened V by 5 bases and J by 2 bases, and 15 bases separated the two germline ends. Germline lookup yields CDR1 SGHTA and CDR2 FQGNSA.

In DNA, the CDR3 is TGTGCCAGCAGTTTTAGTGGTAGGGGGAACACTGAAGCTTTCTTT. Translating gives CASSFSGRGNTEAFF. V is TRBV7-8 and J is TRBJ1-1; maybe TRBD1 (5 bases). Germline CDR1 reads SGHVS; CDR2 reads FQNEAQ. V was trimmed by 6 bases and J by 1 base, leaving 15 bases between them. CDR3 length: 15 amino acids.

The chain is built from TRBV3-1 and TRBJ2-3; D unclear. CDR3 length equals 14 residues. The V end was cut by 2 bases, the J end by 2 bases, with 8 bases between. The germline V gene encodes CDR1 LGHDT and CDR2 YNNKEL (reference sequence). The CDR3 region has the DNA TGTGCCAGCAGCCAAAGGTTAACCACAGATACGCAGTATTTT. Its translation: CASSQRLTTDTQYF.

This chain uses TRBV7-9 with TRBJ2-3, with 7 bases aligning to TRBD2. Germline CDR1 SEHNR, CDR2 FQNEAQ (reference sequence). The CDR3 sequence is 16 residues long. J was trimmed by 0 bases and V by 1 base; bases with no gene match: 4. The CDR3 nucleotides read TGTGCCAGCAGCTTAGGGTTTAGCGGGAGCACAGATACGCAGTATTTT. Amino acid sequence: CASSLGFSGSTDTQYF.

The chain joins TRBV19 to TRBJ2-4, with 7 bases matching TRBD2. CDR3 length: 16 residues. Per the germline V gene, CDR1 is LNHDA and CDR2 is SQIVND (reference sequence). J lost 3 bases, V lost 6 bases, and 11 bases had no gene match. CDR3 DNA: TGTGCCAGTAGCCGACCCTTGGGAGGGGACAAAAACATTCAGTACTTC. It yields the protein CASSRPLGGDKNIQYF.

The V gene is TRBV28, the J gene TRBJ2-2, with 7 bases matching TRBD2. This CDR3 contains 14 residues. Germline CDR1 reads MDHEN; CDR2 reads SYDVKM. The V gene end was trimmed by 6 bases and the J gene end by 3 bases; junction bases not matched to a gene: 4. The CDR3 sequence: CASSWGGYTGELFF. The CDR3 DNA is TGTGCCAGCAGCTGGGGGGGATACACCGGGGAGCTGTTTTTT.

The chain's CDR3 is CTYARAVFSNQPQHF. The CDR3 DNA follows: TGCACCTACGCAAGGGCCGTTTTTAGCAATCAGCCCCAGCATTTT. V is TRBV1 and J is TRBJ1-5. TRBV1 is deemed a pseudogene. This CDR3 is 15 amino acids long.

The CDR3 region has the DNA TGTGCCTGGAGTCTGCGGGACAGGGGTTTTGGCTACACCTTC. Translating it yields CAWSLRDRGFGYTF. The V gene is TRBV30, the J gene TRBJ1-2, with 10 bases matching TRBD1. CDR3 length equals 14 residues. The germline V gene has CDR1 GTSNPN and CDR2 SVGIG (reference sequence). After removal of 2 bases from V and 7 bases from J, the junction contained 7 bases not matched to a gene.

This clonotype occurred once. This chain links TRBV7-9 with TRBJ2-5; D remains unclear. CDR1 is SEHNR and CDR2 is FQNEAQ in the germline V gene (reference sequence). This CDR3 is built from 14 residues. The V gene lost 2 bases and the J gene lost 5 bases, with 12 bases spanning the gap. The CDR3 coding sequence is TGTGCCAGCAGCTTATCTGGCGGTCTGGAGACCCAGTACTTC. It encodes CASSLSGGLETQYF.

The chain couples TRBV4-2 to TRBJ2-1; 7 bases agree with TRBD2. Germline V gene data show CDR1 as LGHNA and CDR2 as YNFKEQ. This CDR3 region has 15 residues. The junction had 8 bases not matched to a gene; V was cut back by 4 bases and J by 5 bases. CDR3 DNA: TGTGCCAGCAGCCCCGCGGCGGGAGTAAACAATGAGCAGTTCTTC. Amino acid sequence: CASSPAAGVNNEQFF.

The V call is TRBV30, the J call TRBJ2-1; D remains unclear. CDR1 GTSNPN and CDR2 SVGIG come from the germline V gene (reference sequence). There are 14 residues in the CDR3. The V and J ends lost 3 bases and 4 bases respectively, with 13 bases between them. The CDR3 spells CAWSAPGLYNEQFF. CDR3 DNA sequence: TGTGCCTGGAGCGCCCCAGGTCTGTACAATGAGCAGTTCTTC.

The V and J genes are TRBV9 and TRBJ2-5; the match to TRBD2 covers 8 bases. The CDR3 extends over 14 amino acids. Germline V gene sequence: CDR1 SGDLS, CDR2 YYNGEE. Trimming removed 4 bases from V and 1 base from J; junction bases left unmatched: 3. In nucleotides, the CDR3 is TGTGCCAGCAGCCCAGGGACTAGCCAAGAGACCCAGTACTTC. Translated: CASSPGTSQETQYF.

The V gene is TRBV9, the J gene TRBJ2-2, with 7 bases that match TRBD2. The CDR3 loop spans 16 amino acids. V gave up 0 bases and J gave up 5 bases; unmatched junction bases: 7. The germline CDR1 and CDR2 sequences are SGDLS and YYNGEE. The CDR3 DNA is TGTGCCAGCAGCGTAGGCCGATGGGGGGGAACCGGGGAGCTGTTTTTT. This gives the protein CASSVGRWGGTGELFF.

The chain combines TRBV6-6 with TRBJ2-3; D uncertain. CDR3 length: 15 amino acids. Trimming shortened V by 3 bases and J by 1 base, and 11 bases separated the two germline ends. CDR1 and CDR2 from the germline V gene are MNHNY and SVGAGI (reference sequence). DNA for the CDR3: TGTGCCAGCAGTTATTCGAGTGGAGGCACAGATACGCAGTATTTT. Translating it yields CASSYSSGGTDTQYF.

This clonotype was seen once. The chain joins TRBV30 to TRBJ1-5; 11 bases line up with TRBD1. The junction had 13 bases not matched to a gene; V was cut back by 2 bases and J by 4 bases. CDR3 length: 18 residues. Germline V lookup: CDR1 GTSNPN, CDR2 SVGIG (reference sequence). CDR3 sequence reads: CAWSPTLGQGARNQPQHF. As DNA, the CDR3 is TGTGCCTGGAGTCCTACCTTAGGACAGGGGGCGCGAAATCAGCCCCAGCATTTT.

The V call is TRBV11-3, the J call TRBJ2-2; TRBD2 agrees at 7 bases. V lost 11 bases, J lost 2 bases, and 8 bases stayed unmatched. The CDR3 spans 14 residues. In germline, CDR1 is SGHNT, CDR2 YENEEA. The CDR3 here is CACGLAANTGELFF. Written as DNA, the CDR3 is TGTGCCTGTGGGCTAGCGGCCAACACCGGGGAGCTGTTTTTT.

This sequence joins TRBV13 and TRBJ2-7; D may be TRBD1 (6 bases). The CDR3 has 15 residues. V was shortened by 5 bases and J by 1 base, with 15 bases between the two germline ends. Germline CDR1 reads PRHDT; CDR2 reads FYEKMQ (reference sequence). CDR3 residues: CASSARGRGSYEQYF. Here the CDR3 DNA reads TGTGCCAGCAGCGCCAGGGGACGTGGGTCCTACGAGCAGTACTTC.

This clonotype has a handful of counts. The V gene is TRBV18, the J gene TRBJ1-6, with D hard to call. In germline, CDR1 is KGHSH, CDR2 LQKENI. The V and J ends lost 3 bases and 7 bases respectively, with 7 bases between them. The CDR3 extends over 13 amino acids. This chain's CDR3 is CASSPGQNSPLHF. The CDR3 DNA reads as TGTGCCAGCTCACCCGGGCAGAATTCACCCCTCCACTTT.

This rearrangement joins TRBV30 to TRBJ1-5; D perhaps matches TRBD1 (5 bases). In germline, CDR1 is GTSNPN, CDR2 SVGIG (reference sequence). The ends were cut back, 2 bases at V and 3 bases at J, with 8 bases in the middle. CDR3 size: 13 residues. The CDR3 loop is CAWSRGDNQPQHF. The DNA for the CDR3 is TGTGCCTGGAGTCGAGGGGACAATCAGCCCCAGCATTTT.

This chain links TRBV7-8 with TRBJ2-6, with D possibly being TRBD1 (5 bases). Germline values: CDR1 SGHVS, CDR2 FQNEAQ. V dropped 5 bases and J dropped 0 bases, with 14 bases sitting between them. The length of the CDR3 is 17 residues. CDR3: CASSLRTRRSGANVLTF. Written as DNA, the CDR3 is TGTGCCAGCAGCCTCAGGACACGCCGCTCTGGGGCCAACGTCCTGACTTTC. Complete variable domain (other parts from reference TRBV7-8 and TRBJ2-6): GAGVSQSPRYKVAKRGQDVALRCDPISGHVSLFWYQQALGQGPEFLTYFQNEAQLDKSGLPSDRFFAERPEGSVSTLKIQRTQQEDSAVYLCASSLRTRRSGANVLTFGAGSRLTVL.